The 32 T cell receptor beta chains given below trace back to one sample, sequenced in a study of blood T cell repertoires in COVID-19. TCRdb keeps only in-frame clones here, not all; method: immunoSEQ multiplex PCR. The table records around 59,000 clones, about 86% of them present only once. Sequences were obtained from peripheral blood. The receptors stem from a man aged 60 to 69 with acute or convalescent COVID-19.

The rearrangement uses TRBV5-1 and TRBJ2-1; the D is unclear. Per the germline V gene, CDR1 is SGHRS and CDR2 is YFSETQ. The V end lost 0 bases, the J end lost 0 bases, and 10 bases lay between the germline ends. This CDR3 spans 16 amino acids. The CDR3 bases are TGCGCCAGCAGCTTGGTGGGCCCAAGCTCCTACAATGAGCAGTTCTTC. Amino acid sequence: CASSLVGPSSYNEQFF.

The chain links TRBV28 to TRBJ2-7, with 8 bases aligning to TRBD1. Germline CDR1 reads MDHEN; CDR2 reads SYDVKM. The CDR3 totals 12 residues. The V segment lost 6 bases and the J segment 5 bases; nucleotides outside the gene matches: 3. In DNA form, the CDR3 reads TGTGCCAGCAGACAGACAGGGGACGAGCAGTACTTC. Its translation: CASRQTGDEQYF.

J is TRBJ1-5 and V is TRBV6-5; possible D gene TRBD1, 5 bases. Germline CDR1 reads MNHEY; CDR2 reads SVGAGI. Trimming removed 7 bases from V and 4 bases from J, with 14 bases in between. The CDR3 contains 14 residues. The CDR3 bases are TGTGCCAGCATTTATAGGGGTCGGAATCAGCCCCAGCATTTT. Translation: CASIYRGRNQPQHF.

The CDR3 loop is CASSQLRVGANVLTF. CDR3 coding DNA: TGCGCCAGCAGTCAATTGAGGGTTGGGGCCAACGTCCTGACTTTC. The chain uses TRBV23-1 and TRBJ2-6; a possible D gene is TRBD2 (5 bases). Being an ORF, TRBV23-1 has a function that is uncertain. There are 15 residues in the CDR3. Trimming left V 1 base short and J 3 bases short, with 7 bases between.

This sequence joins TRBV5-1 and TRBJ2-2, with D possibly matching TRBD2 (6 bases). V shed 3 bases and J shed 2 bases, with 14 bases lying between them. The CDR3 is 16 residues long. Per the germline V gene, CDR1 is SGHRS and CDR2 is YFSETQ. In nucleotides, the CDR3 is TGCGCCAGCAGCTCGACTACTAGCAGAAACACCGGGGAGCTGTTTTTT. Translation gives CASSSTTSRNTGELFF.

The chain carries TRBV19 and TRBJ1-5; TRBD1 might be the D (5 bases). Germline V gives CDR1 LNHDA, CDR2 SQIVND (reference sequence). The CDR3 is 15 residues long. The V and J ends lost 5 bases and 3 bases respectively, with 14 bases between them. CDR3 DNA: TGTGCCAGTAGTCCCCGCAGGGCGTTCAATCAGCCCCAGCATTTT. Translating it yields CASSPRRAFNQPQHF.

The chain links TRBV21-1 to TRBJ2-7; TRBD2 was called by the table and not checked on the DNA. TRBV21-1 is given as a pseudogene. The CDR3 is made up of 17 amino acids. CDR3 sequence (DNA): TGTGCCAGCAGCAAAACGGAGGCAGCGGTCAGCTCCTACGAGCAGTACTTC. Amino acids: CASSKTEAAVSSYEQYF.

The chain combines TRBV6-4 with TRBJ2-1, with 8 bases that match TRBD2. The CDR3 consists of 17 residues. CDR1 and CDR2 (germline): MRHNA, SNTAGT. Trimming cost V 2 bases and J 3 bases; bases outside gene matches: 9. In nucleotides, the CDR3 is TGTGCCAGCAGTGACCCCCCAGGCGGGAGGTTCTACAATGAGCAGTTCTTC. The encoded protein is CASSDPPGGRFYNEQFF.

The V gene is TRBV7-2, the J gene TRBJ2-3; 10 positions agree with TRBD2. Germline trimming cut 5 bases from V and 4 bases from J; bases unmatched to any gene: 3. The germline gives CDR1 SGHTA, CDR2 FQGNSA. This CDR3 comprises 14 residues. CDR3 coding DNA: TGTGCCAGCAGCCCACTAGCGGGACCAGATACGCAGTATTTT. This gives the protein CASSPLAGPDTQYF.

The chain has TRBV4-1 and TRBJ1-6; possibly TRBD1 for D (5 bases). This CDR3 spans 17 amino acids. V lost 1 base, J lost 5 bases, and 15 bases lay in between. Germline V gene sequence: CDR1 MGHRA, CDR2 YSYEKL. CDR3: CASSQGRPGWNNSPLHF. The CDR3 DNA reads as TGCGCCAGCAGCCAAGGTCGTCCAGGGTGGAATAATTCACCCCTCCACTTT.

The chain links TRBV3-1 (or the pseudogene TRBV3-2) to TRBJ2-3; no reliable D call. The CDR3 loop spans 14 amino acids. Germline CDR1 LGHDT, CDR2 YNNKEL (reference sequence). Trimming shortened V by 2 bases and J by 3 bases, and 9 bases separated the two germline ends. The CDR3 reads CASSQYARTDTQYF. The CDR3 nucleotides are TGTGCCAGCAGCCAATATGCCCGGACAGATACGCAGTATTTT.

In DNA, the CDR3 is TGTGCCAGCAGCCCCTCTCCAGGGGGATTCTATGGCTACACCTTC. Residues: CASSPSPGGFYGYTF. This rearrangement joins TRBV6-4 to TRBJ1-2; 7 bases are shared with TRBD1. Germline CDR1 MRHNA, CDR2 SNTAGT. This CDR3 has 15 residues. V trimming: 6 bases; J trimming: 4 bases; junction bases outside the gene matches: 11.

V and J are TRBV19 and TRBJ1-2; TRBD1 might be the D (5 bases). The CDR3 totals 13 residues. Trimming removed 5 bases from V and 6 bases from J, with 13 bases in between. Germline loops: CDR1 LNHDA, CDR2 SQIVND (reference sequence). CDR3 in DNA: TGTGCCAGTAGTTGGGGGGAGAGGCATGGCTACACCTTC. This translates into CASSWGERHGYTF.

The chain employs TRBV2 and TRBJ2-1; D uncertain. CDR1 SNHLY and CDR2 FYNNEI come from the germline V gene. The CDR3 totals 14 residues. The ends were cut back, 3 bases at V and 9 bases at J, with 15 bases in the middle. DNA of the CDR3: TGTGCCAGCAGTGATGTAGGAGTTGTTGGTGAGCAGTTCTTC. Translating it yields CASSDVGVVGEQFF. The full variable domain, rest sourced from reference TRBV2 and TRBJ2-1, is EPEVTQTPSHQVTQMGQEVILRCVPISNHLYFYWYRQILGQKVEFLVSFYNNEISEKSEIFDDQFSVERPDGSNFTLKIRSTKLEDSAMYFCASSDVGVVGEQFFGPGTRLTVL.

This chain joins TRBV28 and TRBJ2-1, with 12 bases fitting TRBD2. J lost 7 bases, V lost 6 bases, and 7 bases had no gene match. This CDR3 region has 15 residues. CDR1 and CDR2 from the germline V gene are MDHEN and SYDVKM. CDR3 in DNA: TGTGCCAGCAGCTCTAGCGGGAGGGCCACGAATGAGCAGTTCTTC. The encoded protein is CASSSSGRATNEQFF.

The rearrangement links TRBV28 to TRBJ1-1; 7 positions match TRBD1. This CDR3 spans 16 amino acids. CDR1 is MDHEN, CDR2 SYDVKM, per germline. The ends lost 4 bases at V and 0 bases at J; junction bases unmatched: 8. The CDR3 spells CASSSNRGGMNTEAFF. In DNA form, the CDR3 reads TGTGCCAGCAGTTCGAACAGGGGTGGGATGAACACTGAAGCTTTCTTT.

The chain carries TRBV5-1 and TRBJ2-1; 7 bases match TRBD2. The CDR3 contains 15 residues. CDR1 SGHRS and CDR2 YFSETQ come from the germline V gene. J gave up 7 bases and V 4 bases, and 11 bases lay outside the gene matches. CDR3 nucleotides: TGCGCCAGCAGCACGGAAGCGGGGCGAATGAATGAGCAGTTCTTC. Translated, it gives CASSTEAGRMNEQFF.

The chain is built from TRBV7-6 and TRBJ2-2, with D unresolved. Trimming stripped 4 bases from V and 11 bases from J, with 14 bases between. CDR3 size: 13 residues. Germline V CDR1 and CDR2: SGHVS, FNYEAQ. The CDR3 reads CASSSRQDLELFF. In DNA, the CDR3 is TGTGCCAGCAGCTCTAGGCAAGACCTCGAGCTGTTTTTT.

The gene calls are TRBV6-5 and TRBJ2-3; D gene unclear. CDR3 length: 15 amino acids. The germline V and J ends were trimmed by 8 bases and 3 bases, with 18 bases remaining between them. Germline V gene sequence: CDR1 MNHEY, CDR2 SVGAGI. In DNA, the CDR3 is TGTGCCAGCGAGGTCATAGTTCGAGAGACAGATACGCAGTATTTT. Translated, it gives CASEVIVRETDTQYF.

The CDR3 DNA sequence: TGTGCCAGCCGACTCGATGCCGGGACAGGGACTAAACTGTTTTTT. Its translation: CASRLDAGTGTKLFF. The rearrangement joins TRBV6-5 to TRBJ1-4, with 9 bases aligning to TRBD1. This CDR3 region has 15 residues. CDR1 and CDR2 (germline): MNHEY, SVGAGI. J gave up 11 bases and V 8 bases, and 15 bases lay outside the gene matches.

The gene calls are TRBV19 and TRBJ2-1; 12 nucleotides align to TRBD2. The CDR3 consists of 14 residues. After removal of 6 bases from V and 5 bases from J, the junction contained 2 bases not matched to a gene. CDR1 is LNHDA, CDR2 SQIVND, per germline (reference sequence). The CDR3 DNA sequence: TGTGCCAGTAGGACTAGCGGGAGTAACAATGAGCAGTTCTTC. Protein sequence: CASRTSGSNNEQFF.

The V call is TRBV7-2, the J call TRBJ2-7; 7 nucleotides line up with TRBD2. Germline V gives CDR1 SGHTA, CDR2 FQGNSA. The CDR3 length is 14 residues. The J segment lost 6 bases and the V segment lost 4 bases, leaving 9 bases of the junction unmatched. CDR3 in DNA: TGTGCCAGCAGCTGGCCGGGAGGACGGAGCGAGCAGTACTTC. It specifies CASSWPGGRSEQYF.

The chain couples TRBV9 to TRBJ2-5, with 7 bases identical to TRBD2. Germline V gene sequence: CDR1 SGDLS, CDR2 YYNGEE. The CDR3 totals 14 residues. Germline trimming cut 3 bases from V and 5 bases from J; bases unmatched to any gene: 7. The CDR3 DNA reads TGTGCCAGCAGCGCCTACGCGGGAGTCGAGACCCAGTACTTC. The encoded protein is CASSAYAGVETQYF.

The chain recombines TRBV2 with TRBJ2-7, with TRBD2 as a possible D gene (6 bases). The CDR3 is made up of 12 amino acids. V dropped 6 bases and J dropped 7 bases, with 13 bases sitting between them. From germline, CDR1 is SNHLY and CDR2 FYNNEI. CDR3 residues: CASRLGTPEQYF. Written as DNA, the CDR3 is TGTGCCAGCAGACTCGGGACTCCGGAGCAGTACTTC.

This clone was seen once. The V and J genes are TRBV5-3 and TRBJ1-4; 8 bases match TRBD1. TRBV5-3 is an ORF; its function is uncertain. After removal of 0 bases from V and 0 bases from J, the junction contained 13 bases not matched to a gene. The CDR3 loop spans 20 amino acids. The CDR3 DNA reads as TGTGCCAGAAGCTTGGCGGGCGTGGGACAGGAGCCTTCAACTAATGAAAAACTGTTTTTT. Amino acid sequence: CARSLAGVGQEPSTNEKLFF.

The CDR3 protein is CAWSVLSGLAGGPHVGDTQYF. CDR3 nucleotides: TGTGCCTGGAGTGTACTGTCGGGACTAGCGGGAGGTCCCCACGTTGGAGATACGCAGTATTTT. The chain links TRBV30 to TRBJ2-3; 15 bases map to TRBD2. The trim removed 0 bases at V and 5 bases at J, leaving 18 bases unmatched. CDR3 length equals 21 residues. The germline V gene encodes CDR1 GTSNPN and CDR2 SVGIG (reference sequence).

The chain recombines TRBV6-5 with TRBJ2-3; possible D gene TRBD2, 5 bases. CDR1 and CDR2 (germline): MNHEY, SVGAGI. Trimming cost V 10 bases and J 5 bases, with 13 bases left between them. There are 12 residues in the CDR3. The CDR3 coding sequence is TGTGCCACACTAGTTTTGCAAGATACGCAGTATTTT. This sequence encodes CATLVLQDTQYF.

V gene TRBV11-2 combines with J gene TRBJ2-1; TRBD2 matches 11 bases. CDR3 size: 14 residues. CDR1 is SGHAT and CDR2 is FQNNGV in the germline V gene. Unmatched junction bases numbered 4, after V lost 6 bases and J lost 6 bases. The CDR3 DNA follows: TGTGCCAGCAGTTGGACTAGCGGGTCCAATGAGCAGTTCTTC. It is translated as CASSWTSGSNEQFF.

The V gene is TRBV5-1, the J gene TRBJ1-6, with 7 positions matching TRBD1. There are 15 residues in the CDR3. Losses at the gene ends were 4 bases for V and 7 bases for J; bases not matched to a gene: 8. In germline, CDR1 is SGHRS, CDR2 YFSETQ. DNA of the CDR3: TGCGCCAGCAGCAGGAGTGGGACAGCGAATTCACCCCTCCACTTT. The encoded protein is CASSRSGTANSPLHF.

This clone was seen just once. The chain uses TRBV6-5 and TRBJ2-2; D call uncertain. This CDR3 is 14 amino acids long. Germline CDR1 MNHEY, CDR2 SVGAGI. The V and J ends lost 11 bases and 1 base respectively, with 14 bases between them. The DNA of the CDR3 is TGTGCCTTTCGAGCCCTGTGGAACACCGGGGAGCTGTTTTTT. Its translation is CAFRALWNTGELFF.

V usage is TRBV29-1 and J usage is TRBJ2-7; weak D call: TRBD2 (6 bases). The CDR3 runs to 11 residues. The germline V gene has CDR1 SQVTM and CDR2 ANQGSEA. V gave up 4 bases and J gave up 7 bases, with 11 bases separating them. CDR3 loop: CSVGVAGEQYF. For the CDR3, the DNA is TGCAGCGTTGGAGTGGCGGGAGAGCAGTACTTC.

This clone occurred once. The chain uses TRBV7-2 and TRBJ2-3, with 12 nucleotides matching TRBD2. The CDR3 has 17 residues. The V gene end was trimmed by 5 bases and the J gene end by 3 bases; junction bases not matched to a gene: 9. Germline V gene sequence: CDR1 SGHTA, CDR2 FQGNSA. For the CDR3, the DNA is TGTGCCAGCAGCAACCTAGCGGGAGGGCCAAGTACAGATACGCAGTATTTT. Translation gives CASSNLAGGPSTDTQYF.